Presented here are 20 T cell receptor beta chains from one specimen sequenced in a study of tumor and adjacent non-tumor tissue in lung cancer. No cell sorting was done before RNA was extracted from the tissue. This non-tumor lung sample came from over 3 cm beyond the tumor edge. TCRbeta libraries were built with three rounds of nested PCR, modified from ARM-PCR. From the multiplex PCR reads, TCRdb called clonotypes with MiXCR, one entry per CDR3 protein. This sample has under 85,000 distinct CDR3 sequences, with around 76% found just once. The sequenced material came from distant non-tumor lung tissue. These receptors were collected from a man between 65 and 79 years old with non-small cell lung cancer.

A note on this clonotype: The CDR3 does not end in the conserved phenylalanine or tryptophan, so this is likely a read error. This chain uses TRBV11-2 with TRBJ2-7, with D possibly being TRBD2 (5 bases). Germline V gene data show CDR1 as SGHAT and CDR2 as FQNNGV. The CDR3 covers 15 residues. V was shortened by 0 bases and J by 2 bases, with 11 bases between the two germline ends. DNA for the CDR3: TGTGCCAGCAGCTTAGATCAGAGGGCTCCCTACGAGCAGTACATC. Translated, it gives CASSLDQRAPYEQYI.

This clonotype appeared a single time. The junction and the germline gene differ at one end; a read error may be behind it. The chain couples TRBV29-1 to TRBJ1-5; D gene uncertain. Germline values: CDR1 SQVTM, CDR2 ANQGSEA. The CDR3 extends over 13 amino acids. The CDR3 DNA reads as TGCAGCGTTTTGACATATAGCAATCAGCCTCAGCAATTT. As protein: CSVLTYSNQPQQF. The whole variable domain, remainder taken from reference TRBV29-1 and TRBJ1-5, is SAVISQKPSRDICQRGTSLTIQCQVDSQVTMMFWYRQQPGQSLTLIATANQGSEATYESGFVIDKFPISRPNLTFSTLTVSNMSPEDSSIYLCSVLTYSNQPQQFGDGTRLSIL.

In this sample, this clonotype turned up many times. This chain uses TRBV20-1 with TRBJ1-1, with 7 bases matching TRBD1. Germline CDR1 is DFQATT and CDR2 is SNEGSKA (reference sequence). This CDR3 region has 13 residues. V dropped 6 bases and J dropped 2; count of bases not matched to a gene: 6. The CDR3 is CSAAGGGNTEAFF. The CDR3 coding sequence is TGCAGTGCCGCAGGGGGAGGAAACACTGAAGCTTTCTTT.

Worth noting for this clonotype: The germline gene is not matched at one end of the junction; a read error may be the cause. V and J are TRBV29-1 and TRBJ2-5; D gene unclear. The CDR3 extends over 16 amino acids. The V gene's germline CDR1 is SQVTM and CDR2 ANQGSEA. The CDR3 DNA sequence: TGCATCGCCAAGCCCTACCTCCAGACCGGTCAAGAGACCCAGAACTTC. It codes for CIAKPYLQTGQETQNF.

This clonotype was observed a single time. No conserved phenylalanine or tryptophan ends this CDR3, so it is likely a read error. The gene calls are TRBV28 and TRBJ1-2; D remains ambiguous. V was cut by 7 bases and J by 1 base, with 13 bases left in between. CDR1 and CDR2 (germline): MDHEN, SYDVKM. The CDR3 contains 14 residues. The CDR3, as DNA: TGTGCCAGCAATACCCCGAAAGATAACTATGGCTACACCTTA. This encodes CASNTPKDNYGYTL.

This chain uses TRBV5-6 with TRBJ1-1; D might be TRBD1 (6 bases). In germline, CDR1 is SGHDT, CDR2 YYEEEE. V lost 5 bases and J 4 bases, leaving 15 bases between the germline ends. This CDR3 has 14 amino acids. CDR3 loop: CASSPAGAATEAFF. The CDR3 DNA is TGTGCCAGCAGTCCTGCGGGGGCTGCCACTGAAGCTTTCTTT.

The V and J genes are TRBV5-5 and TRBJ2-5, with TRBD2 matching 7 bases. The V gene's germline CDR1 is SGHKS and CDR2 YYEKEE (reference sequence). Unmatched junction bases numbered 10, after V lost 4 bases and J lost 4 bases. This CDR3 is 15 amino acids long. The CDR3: CASSTIPGRGETQYF. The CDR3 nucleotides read TGTGCCAGCAGCACCATCCCAGGGAGGGGAGAGACCCAGTACTTC.

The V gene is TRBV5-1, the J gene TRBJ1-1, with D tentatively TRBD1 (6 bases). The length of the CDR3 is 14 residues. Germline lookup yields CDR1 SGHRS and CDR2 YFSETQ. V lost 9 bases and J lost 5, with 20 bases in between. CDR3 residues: CANVVRGGETEAFF. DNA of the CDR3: TGCGCCAACGTAGTAAGAGGGGGAGAGACTGAAGCTTTCTTT.

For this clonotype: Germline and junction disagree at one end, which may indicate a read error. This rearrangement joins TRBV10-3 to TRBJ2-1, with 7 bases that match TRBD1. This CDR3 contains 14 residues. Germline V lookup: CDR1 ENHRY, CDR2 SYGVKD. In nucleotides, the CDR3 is TGTGCCATCAGTGGACAGGGCCCCTATAATGAACAGTTCTTC. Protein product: CAISGQGPYNEQFF.

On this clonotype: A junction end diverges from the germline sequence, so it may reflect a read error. CDR3 nucleotides: TGTGCAAGCAGCATACACGGGGGGTCTGACGGGGAGTTGTTTTTT. Translated, it gives CASSIHGGSDGELFF. The V call is TRBV11-2, the J call TRBJ2-2, with 7 bases identical to TRBD2. CDR3 length: 15 residues. Germline V gene lookup returns CDR1 SGHAT and CDR2 FQNNGV. Looking up the rest from reference TRBV11-2 and TRBJ2-2 gives the full variable domain: EAGVAQSPRYKIIEKRQSVAFWCNPISGHATLYWYQQILGQGPKLLIQFQNNGVVDDSQLPKDRFSAERLKGVDSTLKIQPAKLEDSAVYLCASSIHGGSDGELFFGEGSRLTVL.

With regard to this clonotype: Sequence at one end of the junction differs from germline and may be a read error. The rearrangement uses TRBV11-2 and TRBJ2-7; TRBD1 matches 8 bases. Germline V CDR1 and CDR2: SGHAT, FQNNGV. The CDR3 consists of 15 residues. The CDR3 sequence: CAGSLDQGAPYGQYF. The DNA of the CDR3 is TGTGCGGGCAGCTTAGATCAGGGGGCCCCCTACGGGCAGTACTTC.

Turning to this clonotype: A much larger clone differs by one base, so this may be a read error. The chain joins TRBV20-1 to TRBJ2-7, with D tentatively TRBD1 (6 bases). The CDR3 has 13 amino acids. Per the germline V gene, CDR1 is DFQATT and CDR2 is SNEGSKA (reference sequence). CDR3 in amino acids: CNARGTFEGEQYF. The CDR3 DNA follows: TGCAATGCTAGAGGGACATTTGAGGGGGAGCAGTACTTC.

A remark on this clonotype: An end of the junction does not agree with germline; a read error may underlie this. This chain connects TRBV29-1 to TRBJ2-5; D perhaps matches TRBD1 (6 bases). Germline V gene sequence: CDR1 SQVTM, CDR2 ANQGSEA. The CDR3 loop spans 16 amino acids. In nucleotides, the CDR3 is TGCAGCGCCAAGCTCTACCTTCAGACAGGTCAAGAGATCCAGTATTTC. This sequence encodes CSAKLYLQTGQEIQYF.

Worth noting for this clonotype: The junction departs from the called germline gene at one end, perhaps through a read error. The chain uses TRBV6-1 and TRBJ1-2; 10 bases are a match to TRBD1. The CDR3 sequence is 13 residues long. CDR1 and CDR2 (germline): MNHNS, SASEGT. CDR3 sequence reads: CANSSGTGDRYTF. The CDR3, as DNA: TGTGCCAACAGTTCCGGGACAGGGGATCGCTACACCTTC.

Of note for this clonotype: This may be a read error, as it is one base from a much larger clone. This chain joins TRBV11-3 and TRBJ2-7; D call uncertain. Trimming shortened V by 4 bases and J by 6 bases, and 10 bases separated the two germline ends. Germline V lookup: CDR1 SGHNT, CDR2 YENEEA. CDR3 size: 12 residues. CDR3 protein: CASSSWPPEQYF. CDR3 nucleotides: TGTGCCAGCAGCTCTTGGCCCCCCGAGCAGTACTTC. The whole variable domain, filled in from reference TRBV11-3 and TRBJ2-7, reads EAGVVQSPRYKIIEKKQPVAFWCNPISGHNTLYWYLQNLGQGPELLIRYENEEAVDDSQLPKDRFSAERLKGVDSTLKIQPAELGDSAVYLCASSSWPPEQYFGPGTRLTVT.

The CDR3 is CASRPRLATIEQFF. CDR3 sequence (DNA): TGTGCCAGTAGGCCGCGACTAGCGACTATCGAGCAGTTCTTC. V gene TRBV6-5 combines with J gene TRBJ2-1; 8 bases are shared with TRBD2. This CDR3 spans 14 amino acids. V was clipped by 9 bases and J by 10 bases; unmatched bases: 14. Germline V gene data show CDR1 as MNHEY and CDR2 as SVGAGI.

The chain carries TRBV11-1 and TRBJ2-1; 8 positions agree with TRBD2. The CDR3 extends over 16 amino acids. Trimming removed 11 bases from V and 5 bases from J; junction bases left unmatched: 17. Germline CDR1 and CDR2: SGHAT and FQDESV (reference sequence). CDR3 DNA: TGTGCCGGCGGTCCGCTAACTAGCGGCAAAAACAATGAGCAGTTCTTC. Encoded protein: CAGGPLTSGKNNEQFF.

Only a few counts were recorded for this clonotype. The CDR3 sequence: CASSFVRGWQETQYF. In nucleotides, the CDR3 is TGTGCCAGCAGTTTTGTCAGGGGCTGGCAAGAGACCCAGTACTTC. The chain combines TRBV28 with TRBJ2-5; D is perhaps TRBD1 (6 bases). CDR3 length: 15 amino acids. The germline V and J ends were trimmed by 3 bases and 2 bases, with 13 bases remaining between them. CDR1 and CDR2 from the germline V gene are MDHEN and SYDVKM.

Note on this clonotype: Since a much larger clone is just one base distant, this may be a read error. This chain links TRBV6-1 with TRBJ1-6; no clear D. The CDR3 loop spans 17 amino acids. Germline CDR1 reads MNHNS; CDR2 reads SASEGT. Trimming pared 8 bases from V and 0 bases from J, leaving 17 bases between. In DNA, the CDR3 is TGTGCCAGCGGAAATATTGGCGTTAGCTCCTATAATTCACCCCTCCACTTT. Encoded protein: CASGNIGVSSYNSPLHF.

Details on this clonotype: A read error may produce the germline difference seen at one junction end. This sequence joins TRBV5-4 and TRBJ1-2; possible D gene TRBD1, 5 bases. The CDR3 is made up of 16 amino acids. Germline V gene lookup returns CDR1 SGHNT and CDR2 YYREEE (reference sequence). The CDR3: CTSSLDGRERLMCYTF. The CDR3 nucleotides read TGTACCAGCAGCTTGGATGGCAGGGAGAGGTTAATGTGCTACACCTTC. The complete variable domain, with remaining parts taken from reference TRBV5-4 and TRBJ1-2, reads ETGVTQSPTHLIKTRGQQVTLRCSSQSGHNTVSWYQQALGQGPQFIFQYYREEENGRGNFPPRFSGLQFPNYSSELNVNALELDDSALYLCTSSLDGRERLMCYTFGSGTRLTVV.